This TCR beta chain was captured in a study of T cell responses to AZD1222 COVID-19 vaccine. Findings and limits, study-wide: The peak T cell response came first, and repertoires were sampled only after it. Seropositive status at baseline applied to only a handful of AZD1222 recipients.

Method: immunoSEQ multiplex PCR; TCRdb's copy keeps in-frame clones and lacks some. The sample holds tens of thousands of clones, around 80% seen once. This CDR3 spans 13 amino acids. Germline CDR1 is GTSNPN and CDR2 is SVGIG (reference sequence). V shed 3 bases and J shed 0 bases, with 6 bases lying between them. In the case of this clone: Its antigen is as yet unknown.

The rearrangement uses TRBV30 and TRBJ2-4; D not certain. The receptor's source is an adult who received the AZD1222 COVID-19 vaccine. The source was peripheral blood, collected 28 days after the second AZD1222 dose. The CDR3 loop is CAWRDEAKNIQYF. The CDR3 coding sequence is TGTGCCTGGAGGGACGAAGCCAAAAACATTCAGTACTTC.